This TCR beta chain emerged from a study of post-analysis software for immune sequencing data. Libraries were made from TCR beta cDNA, and they carried unique molecular identifiers. Via MiXCR, TCRdb re-called the PCR reads, giving one row per CDR3 protein. The data contain hundreds of thousands of distinct CDR3 sequences, 53% of them singletons. Germline CDR1 is MNHNS and CDR2 is SASEGT. This CDR3 spans 15 amino acids. V shed 1 base and J shed 4 bases, with 12 bases lying between them. In regard to this clonotype: No antigen is known for it.

Study-wide points: With TRBV5-6, TRBV5-1 and TRBV20-1 included, about five TRBV segments were more frequent in patients than in controls.

The chain links TRBV6-1 to TRBJ2-3; D gene uncertain. Sequenced sample: blood. The TCR was taken from a girl aged 5 to 17 with multiple sclerosis. CDR3 sequence (DNA): TGTGCCAGCAGTGAAGGGGTCAGGCGCGCAGATACGCAGTATTTT. It is translated as CASSEGVRRADTQYF.